This T cell receptor beta chain stems from a study of HIV-infected children after antiretroviral therapy interruption. Study-wide context: Samples from the continuous-treatment group were taken at weeks 0, 48 and 150.

The TCR library was built from RNA with a 3' RACE protocol and unique molecular identifiers. TCRdb reprocessed the 3' RACE reads via MiXCR and lists one record per CDR3 protein. This table holds 15,000 to 17,000 distinct CDR3 sequences, 3% to 4% found once. The CDR3 has 13 residues. Trimming removed 4 bases at V and 4 bases at J, with 10 bases between. Looked up from germline, CDR1 is SGHAT and CDR2 is FQNNGV. Treatment in this sample: PENTA 11 planned treatment interruption arm or continuous ART arm. This clonotype was detected ten times or more. The receptor's source is a child between 2 and 17 years old with HIV. The chain carries TRBV11-2 and TRBJ1-2, with D perhaps matching TRBD1 (6 bases). Sequencing was performed on CD45RA+ CD4+ T cells from PBMCs, taken from a donor given antiretroviral therapy, either interrupted or continuous. As for subset: naive CD4+ CD45RA+ CD45RO- T cells. The CDR3 sequence is CASSSRQVYGYTF. Here the CDR3 DNA reads TGTGCCAGCAGCTCTAGACAGGTCTATGGCTACACCTTC.